A single sample is the source of the 23 T cell receptor beta chains below, sequenced in a study of T cell responses to AZD1222 COVID-19 vaccine. Produced via immunoSEQ multiplex PCR; TCRdb's table is partial and in-frame only. The table has more than 90,000 clones, 88% seen once. Specimen: peripheral blood, collected 28 days after the second AZD1222 dose. The source is an adult who received the AZD1222 COVID-19 vaccine.

This sequence joins TRBV2 and TRBJ1-2; tentative D call: TRBD1 (6 bases). The V gene lost 1 base and the J gene lost 8 bases, with 14 bases spanning the gap. Germline CDR1 reads SNHLY; CDR2 reads FYNNEI. The CDR3 covers 14 residues. This chain's CDR3 is CASSEGQGLPGYTF. CDR3 bases: TGTGCCAGCAGTGAAGGCCAGGGGTTGCCCGGCTACACCTTC.

The chain is built from TRBV29-1 and TRBJ2-5; possible D gene TRBD2, 6 bases. The CDR3 covers 14 residues. Per germline, CDR1 SQVTM and CDR2 ANQGSEA. V was clipped by 4 bases and J by 1 base, with 13 bases between them. The CDR3 reads CSVVGGSGQETQYF. The CDR3 bases are TGCAGCGTTGTGGGGGGTAGCGGCCAAGAGACCCAGTACTTC.

The CDR3 DNA follows: TGTGCCAGCAGTGAACACCGGGTCCCCGGCCCAGATACGCAGTATTTT. Amino acid sequence: CASSEHRVPGPDTQYF. The chain recombines TRBV6-1 with TRBJ2-3; D remains unclear. Germline CDR1 and CDR2: MNHNS and SASEGT. V lost 2 bases, J lost 4 bases, and 16 bases lay in between. The CDR3 has 16 residues.

The chain links TRBV5-1 to TRBJ2-2, with 9 bases fitting TRBD1. This CDR3 has 15 residues. Germline V gene lookup returns CDR1 SGHRS and CDR2 YFSETQ. V was pared by 2 bases and J by 2 bases, with 1 base of the junction left unmatched. The CDR3 region is CASSLQGANTGELFF. CDR3 nucleotide sequence: TGCGCCAGCAGCTTACAGGGGGCAAACACCGGGGAGCTGTTTTTT.

This chain uses TRBV6-5 with TRBJ2-7; 10 bases are a match to TRBD2. There are 14 residues in the CDR3. CDR1 MNHEY and CDR2 SVGAGI come from the germline V gene. Trimming cost V 5 bases and J 3 bases; bases outside gene matches: 4. The CDR3 is CASSRTSGNYEQYF. DNA for the CDR3: TGTGCCAGCAGTAGAACTAGCGGGAACTACGAGCAGTACTTC.

The V call is TRBV7-9, the J call TRBJ2-3, with 8 positions matching TRBD2. Germline V lookup: CDR1 SEHNR, CDR2 FQNEAQ (reference sequence). V trimming: 5 bases; J trimming: 1 base; junction bases outside the gene matches: 8. This CDR3 has 16 amino acids. CDR3 amino acids: CASSATGGPGTDTQYF. As DNA, the CDR3 is TGTGCCAGCAGCGCTACGGGGGGGCCAGGCACAGATACGCAGTATTTT.

This clone has a handful of counts. V usage is TRBV28 and J usage is TRBJ1-2, with D possibly TRBD1 on 5 matching bases. This CDR3 region has 16 residues. Trimming shortened V by 6 bases and J by 5 bases, and 22 bases separated the two germline ends. Germline CDR1 reads MDHEN; CDR2 reads SYDVKM. CDR3 nucleotide sequence: TGTGCCAGCAGGACTTCCGGGACCGCGGATAAATATGGCTACACCTTC. This translates into CASRTSGTADKYGYTF.

The CDR3, as DNA: TGTGCCAGCAACGTAGCAGGGGGAGAGTATGGCTACACCTTC. As protein: CASNVAGGEYGYTF. The rearrangement uses TRBV2 and TRBJ1-2; TRBD1 agrees at 7 bases. The V gene end was trimmed by 7 bases and the J gene end by 5 bases; junction bases not matched to a gene: 10. The CDR3 extends over 14 amino acids. Germline loops: CDR1 SNHLY, CDR2 FYNNEI.

The genes are TRBV7-2 and TRBJ2-7, with 9 nucleotides matching TRBD2. V dropped 3 bases and J dropped 1; count of bases not matched to a gene: 1. The length of the CDR3 is 14 residues. Germline V gene data show CDR1 as SGHTA and CDR2 as FQGNSA. The CDR3 loop is CASSLTSGSYEQYF. The CDR3 region has the DNA TGTGCCAGCAGCTTGACTAGCGGTTCCTACGAGCAGTACTTC.

The CDR3 coding sequence is TGCGCCAGCAGCTTGGGAGCAAGGGAGCAGTACTTC. This codes for CASSLGAREQYF. The chain is built from TRBV5-1 and TRBJ2-7; D remains ambiguous. V shed 0 bases and J shed 7 bases, with 8 bases lying between them. Germline-derived CDR1 and CDR2 are SGHRS and YFSETQ. The CDR3 loop spans 12 amino acids.

The count of this clone is one. The rearrangement links TRBV6-1 to TRBJ1-2, with D possibly matching TRBD1 (6 bases). In germline, CDR1 is MNHNS, CDR2 SASEGT. The CDR3 has 14 amino acids. With 0 bases removed from V and 5 bases from J, the gap between germline ends came to 10 bases. As DNA, the CDR3 is TGTGCCAGCAGTGAAGCGCGACAGGAATATGGCTACACCTTC. Translating gives CASSEARQEYGYTF.

The rearrangement joins TRBV29-1 to TRBJ2-1; D perhaps matches TRBD1 (6 bases). Germline-derived CDR1 and CDR2 are SQVTM and ANQGSEA. The V end lost 6 bases, the J end lost 8 bases, and 11 bases lay between the germline ends. There are 11 residues in the CDR3. This CDR3 reads CSVTGGYEQFF. The CDR3 coding sequence is TGCAGCGTGACAGGAGGTTATGAGCAGTTCTTC.

This chain links TRBV9 with TRBJ2-5; D gene uncertain. Germline V CDR1 and CDR2: SGDLS, YYNGEE. The CDR3 is 14 amino acids. Trimming cost V 0 bases and J 2 bases, with 8 bases left between them. CDR3 amino acids: CASSVERNQETQYF. The DNA of the CDR3 is TGTGCCAGCAGCGTAGAACGAAATCAAGAGACCCAGTACTTC.

The chain employs TRBV3-1 (or the pseudogene TRBV3-2) and TRBJ2-1; no definite D call. The V gene's germline CDR1 is LGHDT and CDR2 YNNKEL (reference sequence). V was shortened by 0 bases and J by 5 bases, with 14 bases between the two germline ends. This CDR3 has 16 residues. DNA for the CDR3: TGTGCCAGCAGCCAAGATAAGATCCTAGTCGACAATGAGCAGTTCTTC. It codes for CASSQDKILVDNEQFF.

The gene calls are TRBV4-1 and TRBJ2-2; D is undetermined. The CDR3 totals 15 residues. The germline gives CDR1 MGHRA, CDR2 YSYEKL. Trimming left V 5 bases short and J 4 bases short, with 14 bases between. The CDR3: CASSFKPPGTGELFF. The CDR3 nucleotides are TGCGCCAGCAGCTTTAAACCCCCGGGCACCGGGGAGCTGTTTTTT.

This chain connects TRBV5-1 to TRBJ1-1; D unresolved. CDR1 and CDR2 (germline): SGHRS, YFSETQ. The V and J ends lost 4 bases and 2 bases respectively, with 15 bases between them. The CDR3 has 15 amino acids. CDR3 DNA: TGCGCCAGCAGCCCGGAGGCAGCTAGAAACACTGAAGCTTTCTTT. It is translated as CASSPEAARNTEAFF. Full variable domain (remainder filled in from reference TRBV5-1 and TRBJ1-1): KAGVTQTPRYLIKTRGQQVTLSCSPISGHRSVSWYQQTPGQGLQFLFEYFSETQRNKGNFPGRFSGRQFSNSRSEMNVSTLELGDSALYLCASSPEAARNTEAFFGQGTRLTVV.

J is TRBJ1-1 and V is TRBV15; weak D call: TRBD1 (6 bases). Germline V CDR1 and CDR2: LNHNV, YYDKDF (reference sequence). This CDR3 spans 19 amino acids. Trimming pared 1 base from V and 0 bases from J, leaving 21 bases between. The CDR3 loop reads CATSRVGGAPKRMNTEAFF. The DNA of the CDR3 is TGTGCCACCAGCAGAGTGGGGGGGGCCCCAAAGAGAATGAACACTGAAGCTTTCTTT.

This clone has just one count. The chain recombines TRBV10-3 with TRBJ1-1; D unclear. This CDR3 is built from 13 residues. Germline lookup yields CDR1 ENHRY and CDR2 SYGVKD. Deletions cut 10 bases from V and 3 bases from J, with 15 bases between. The CDR3 DNA is TGTGCCACGTGTGTCCGGGCTGACACTGAAGCTTTCTTT. It yields the protein CATCVRADTEAFF.

The chain is built from TRBV6-5 and TRBJ2-7, with 7 bases lining up with TRBD2. The CDR3 length is 15 residues. Germline lookup yields CDR1 MNHEY and CDR2 SVGAGI. J gave up 2 bases and V 2 bases, and 6 bases lay outside the gene matches. CDR3 nucleotide sequence: TGTGCCAGCAGTTACGAAGGACTAGGGGCCTACGAGCAGTACTTC. Protein sequence: CASSYEGLGAYEQYF.

The CDR3 protein is CASSYSGKGEKLFF. CDR3 DNA sequence: TGTGCCAGCAGTTACTCAGGGAAGGGTGAAAAACTGTTTTTT. This rearrangement joins TRBV6-5 to TRBJ1-4; D uncertain. Trimming pared 0 bases from V and 7 bases from J, leaving 9 bases between. This CDR3 spans 14 amino acids. Germline-derived CDR1 and CDR2 are MNHEY and SVGAGI.

The chain joins TRBV7-9 to TRBJ2-4; no clear D gene. The germline CDR1 and CDR2 sequences are SEHNR and FQNEAQ (reference sequence). V lost 5 bases to trimming and J lost 2 bases, with 10 bases between them. The CDR3 contains 14 residues. The CDR3 here is CASSGLSSKNIQYF. The CDR3 coding sequence is TGTGCCAGCAGCGGGCTAAGCTCCAAAAACATTCAGTACTTC.

The J gene is TRBJ2-3, the V gene TRBV6-1, with 7 bases fitting TRBD2. The CDR3 extends over 15 amino acids. Trimming cost V 1 base and J 3 bases; bases outside gene matches: 4. Germline CDR1 and CDR2: MNHNS and SASEGT. CDR3 sequence: CASSEGGRVTDTQYF. The CDR3 nucleotides are TGTGCCAGCAGTGAAGGGGGGAGGGTAACAGATACGCAGTATTTT.

The chain carries TRBV11-3 and TRBJ2-1; 14 positions agree with TRBD2. V lost 5 bases, J lost 8 bases, and 5 bases stayed unmatched. CDR3 size: 15 residues. The germline CDR1 and CDR2 sequences are SGHNT and YENEEA. CDR3 sequence: CASSEGLAGADEQFF. In DNA form, the CDR3 reads TGTGCCAGCAGCGAGGGACTAGCGGGAGCGGATGAGCAGTTCTTC.